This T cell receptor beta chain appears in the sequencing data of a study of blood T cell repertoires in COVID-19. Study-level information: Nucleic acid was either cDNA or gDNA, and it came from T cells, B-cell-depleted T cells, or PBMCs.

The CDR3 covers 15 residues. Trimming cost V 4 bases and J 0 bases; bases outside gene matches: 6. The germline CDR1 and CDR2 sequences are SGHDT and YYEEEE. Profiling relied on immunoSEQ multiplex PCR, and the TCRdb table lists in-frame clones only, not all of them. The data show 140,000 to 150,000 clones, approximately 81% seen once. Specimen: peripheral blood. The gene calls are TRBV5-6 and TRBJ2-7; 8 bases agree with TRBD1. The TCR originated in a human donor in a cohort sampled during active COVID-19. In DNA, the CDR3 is TGTGCCAGCAGCGCAAGGGACAGGAGCTCCTACGAGCAGTACTTC. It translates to CASSARDRSSYEQYF.